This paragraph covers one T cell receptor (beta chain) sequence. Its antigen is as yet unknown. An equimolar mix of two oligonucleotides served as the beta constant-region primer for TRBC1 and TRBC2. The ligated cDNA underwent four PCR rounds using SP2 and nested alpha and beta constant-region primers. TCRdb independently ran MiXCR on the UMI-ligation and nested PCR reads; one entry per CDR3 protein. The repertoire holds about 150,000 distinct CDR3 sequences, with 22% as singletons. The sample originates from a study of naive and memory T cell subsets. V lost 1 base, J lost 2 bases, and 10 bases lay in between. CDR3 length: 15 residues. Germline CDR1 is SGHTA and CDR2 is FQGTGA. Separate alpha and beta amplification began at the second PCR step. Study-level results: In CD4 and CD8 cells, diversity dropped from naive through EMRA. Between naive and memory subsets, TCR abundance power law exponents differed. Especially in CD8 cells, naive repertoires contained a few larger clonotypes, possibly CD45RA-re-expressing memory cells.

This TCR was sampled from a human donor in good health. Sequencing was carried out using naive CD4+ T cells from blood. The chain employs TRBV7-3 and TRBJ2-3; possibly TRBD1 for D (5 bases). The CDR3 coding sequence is TGTGCCAGCAGCTTAAAGGGGTCCCCCACAGATACGCAGTATTTT. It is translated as CASSLKGSPTDTQYF.